This TCR beta chain was identified during a study of blood T cell repertoires in COVID-19. The wider study: Material from acute and convalescent COVID-19 was sourced from the United States, Italy and Spain. Nucleic acid was either cDNA or gDNA, and it came from T cells, B-cell-depleted T cells, or PBMCs.

In the original workflow: Amplification with reference gene primers provided the estimates of nucleated cell counts. Here immunoSEQ multiplex PCR was the method, and the copy in TCRdb shows in-frame clones only, minus some. V and J calls and clone size are copied from that table; D and trimming were computed from the DNA. This sample has approximately 44,000 clones, with over 75% found just once. Trimming left V 4 bases short and J 4 bases short, with 19 bases between. Per the germline V gene, CDR1 is MGHDK and CDR2 is SYGVNS. This CDR3 region has 16 residues. The sequence was obtained from a woman between 40 and 50 years old with acute or convalescent COVID-19. Sequencing was carried out using peripheral blood. This chain connects TRBV25-1 to TRBJ1-1; no reliable D call. The CDR3 nucleotides are TGTGCCAGCAGTGCCCGGGGAGGGATATTGCCCACTGAAGCTTTCTTT. Protein: CASSARGGILPTEAFF.